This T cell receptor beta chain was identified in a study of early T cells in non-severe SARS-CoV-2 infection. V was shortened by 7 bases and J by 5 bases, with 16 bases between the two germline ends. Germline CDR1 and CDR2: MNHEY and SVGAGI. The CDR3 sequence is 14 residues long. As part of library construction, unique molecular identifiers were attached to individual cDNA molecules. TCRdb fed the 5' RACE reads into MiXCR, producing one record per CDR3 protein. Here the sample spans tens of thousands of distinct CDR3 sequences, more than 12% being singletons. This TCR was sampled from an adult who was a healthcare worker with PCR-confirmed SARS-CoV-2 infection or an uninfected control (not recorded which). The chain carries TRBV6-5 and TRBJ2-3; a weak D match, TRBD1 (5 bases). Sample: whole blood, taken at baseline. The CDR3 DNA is TGTGCCAGCAACCTCTACGGTCAGGGAGATACGCAGTATTTT. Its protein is CASNLYGQGDTQYF.